This T cell receptor (beta chain) was obtained from a study of blood T cell repertoires in COVID-19. Profiling relied on immunoSEQ multiplex PCR, and the TCRdb table lists in-frame clones only, not all of them. The sample lists about 320,000 clones, 85% to 90% seen once, with 10% in the top ten. In assigning cohorts, the study relied on participant-reported clinical history. CDR1 and CDR2 from the germline V gene are LGHDT and YNNKEL (reference sequence). V gave up 4 bases and J gave up 10 bases, with 9 bases separating them. This CDR3 is 11 amino acids long. This receptor was identified in a woman younger than 30 who had recovered from COVID-19. The chain couples TRBV3-1 (or the pseudogene TRBV3-2) to TRBJ2-3; no firm D call. Input material: PBMCs or T cells enriched from blood (not recorded which). The CDR3 DNA reads as TGTGCCAGCAGCCGCCAGGAAGCGCAGTATTTT. This sequence encodes CASSRQEAQYF.